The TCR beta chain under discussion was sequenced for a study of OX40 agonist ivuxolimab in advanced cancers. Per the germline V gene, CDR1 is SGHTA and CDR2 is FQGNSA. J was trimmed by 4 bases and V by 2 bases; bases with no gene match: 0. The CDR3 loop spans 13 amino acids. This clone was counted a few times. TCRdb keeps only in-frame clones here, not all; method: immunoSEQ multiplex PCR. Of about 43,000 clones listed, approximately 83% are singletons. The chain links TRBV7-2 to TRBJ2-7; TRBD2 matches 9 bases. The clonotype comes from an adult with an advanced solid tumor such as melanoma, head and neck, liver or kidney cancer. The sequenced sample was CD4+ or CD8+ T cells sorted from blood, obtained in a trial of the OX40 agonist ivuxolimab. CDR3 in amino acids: CASSLLAGYEQYF. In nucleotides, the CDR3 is TGTGCCAGCAGCTTACTAGCGGGGTACGAGCAGTACTTC.